Presented here are 30 T cell receptor beta chains from one specimen sequenced in a study of regulatory T cells in long-lasting Graves disease. Arm-PCR of CDR3 regions with iRepertoire HTBI primers generated TCR beta libraries. TCRdb analysed the multiplex PCR reads with MiXCR anew, one entry per CDR3 protein. The table shows hundreds of thousands of distinct CDR3 sequences, with less than 15% occurring only once. Time point denoted: newly diagnosed GD, antithyroid drugs for less than 3 months. RNA isolated from PBMCs was used to make the TCR library. Separately, the same data were catalogued under a study of T cells in Graves' hyperthyroidism and ophthalmopathy.

Sequencing was performed on peripheral blood mononuclear cells (PBMCs), taken at new diagnosis, from a patient treated with antithyroid drugs. Receptors originate from a man aged 25-40 years with Graves disease.

This clonotype has ten or more counts. The CDR3 is CASSFIFGGHTDTQYF. CDR3 bases: TGTGCCAGCAGTTTCATTTTTGGCGGGCACACAGATACGCAGTATTTT. This chain joins TRBV12-3 or TRBV12-4 and TRBJ2-3; TRBD2 is a possible D gene (5 bases). The length of the CDR3 is 16 residues. V was pared by 3 bases and J by 2 bases, with 15 bases between.

Concerning this clonotype: One end of the junction is discordant with germline, which a read error may explain. This rearrangement joins TRBV10-1 to TRBJ2-2; D is possibly TRBD1 or TRBD2 (5 bases each). The CDR3 totals 14 residues. Germline values: CDR1 WNHNN, CDR2 SYGVQD (reference sequence). The CDR3 DNA reads as TGCGCCAGCAATGAGGGGATGGACACCGGGGAGCTGTTTTTT. Amino acid sequence: CASNEGMDTGELFF.

The rearrangement uses TRBV29-1 and TRBJ2-7; 10 bases agree with TRBD2. The CDR3 totals 14 residues. In germline, CDR1 is SQVTM, CDR2 ANQGSEA. The junction had 5 bases not matched to a gene; V was cut back by 4 bases and J by 2 bases. The CDR3 sequence is CSVAASGRTYEQYF. The CDR3 nucleotides read TGCAGCGTTGCGGCTAGCGGGAGAACCTACGAGCAGTACTTC.

This clonotype was seen repeatedly, ten times or more. This chain links TRBV12-5 with TRBJ1-5; tentatively, D is TRBD1 (5 bases). Trimming took off 7 bases at V and 4 bases at J, with 17 bases between the two ends. The CDR3 loop spans 15 amino acids. Looked up from germline, CDR1 is LGHNT and CDR2 is FRNRAP. CDR3 residues: CASALTAGLNQPQHF. DNA of the CDR3: TGTGCTAGTGCCCTTACGGCGGGGCTGAATCAGCCCCAGCATTTT.

This clonotype was detected ten times or more. Germline is not matched at one junction end, which may reflect a read error. This chain joins TRBV5-1 and TRBJ2-1, with D perhaps TRBD1 (7 bases). CDR1 is SGHRS and CDR2 is YFSETQ in the germline V gene. CDR3 length: 12 residues. For the CDR3, the DNA is TGTGCCAGCAGGGGGGCCTACAATGAGCAGTTCTTC. Translation gives CASRGAYNEQFF.

This chain links TRBV20-1 with TRBJ2-4, with D maybe TRBD2 (6 bases). CDR1 and CDR2 from the germline V gene are DFQATT and SNEGSKA (reference sequence). V was trimmed by 1 base and J by 5 bases, leaving 9 bases between them. This CDR3 has 13 residues. CDR3 in DNA: TGCAGTGCTAGAGGACTAGTCCAAAACATTCAGTACTTC. Translating it yields CSARGLVQNIQYF.

CDR3 DNA: TGCAGTGCTACTGGACTAGCGGGTCGGAATGAGCAGTTCTTC. Protein product: CSATGLAGRNEQFF. The chain joins TRBV20-1 to TRBJ2-1; TRBD2 matches 11 bases. V shed 4 bases and J 7 bases; nucleotides not matched to a gene: 6. Germline CDR1 and CDR2: DFQATT and SNEGSKA (reference sequence). This CDR3 spans 14 amino acids.

This clonotype came up many times. This chain links TRBV29-1 with TRBJ2-5, with D unresolved. V was trimmed by 4 bases and J by 7 bases, leaving 13 bases between them. Germline loops: CDR1 SQVTM, CDR2 ANQGSEA. This CDR3 contains 12 residues. In DNA form, the CDR3 reads TGCAGCGTTGCCGCCTGGCCCAGGACCCAGTACTTC. Its protein is CSVAAWPRTQYF.

This clonotype was seen a few times. The J gene is TRBJ1-2, the V gene TRBV30; D might be TRBD1 (6 bases). This CDR3 region has 13 residues. V lost 4 bases and J lost 4, with 13 bases in between. Germline CDR1 reads GTSNPN; CDR2 reads SVGIG (reference sequence). The CDR3 reads CAWTPGHVYGYTF. Here the CDR3 DNA reads TGTGCCTGGACCCCGGGACATGTCTATGGCTACACCTTC.

This clonotype was counted only a few times. This sequence joins TRBV5-1 and TRBJ2-7; D possibly corresponds to TRBD2 (5 bases). This CDR3 comprises 14 residues. Germline CDR1 SGHRS, CDR2 YFSETQ. V was cut by 4 bases and J by 5 bases, with 16 bases left in between. CDR3 residues: CASSGGSPRDEQYF. In DNA, the CDR3 is TGCGCCAGCAGCGGAGGAAGCCCGAGGGACGAGCAGTACTTC.

This clonotype showed up many times. The rearrangement links TRBV12-3 or TRBV12-4 to TRBJ1-5; no firm D call. Trimming took 6 bases from V and 3 from J, leaving 15 bases between them. The CDR3 totals 15 residues. This CDR3 reads CASSQDGLINQPQHF. The CDR3 DNA is TGTGCCAGCAGCCAGGACGGATTAATCAATCAGCCCCAGCATTTT.

This clonotype was counted at least ten times. J is TRBJ1-1 and V is TRBV15; 7 bases agree with TRBD1. The CDR3 covers 14 residues. Per the germline V gene, CDR1 is LNHNV and CDR2 is YYDKDF (reference sequence). V gave up 4 bases and J gave up 1 base; unmatched junction bases: 3. CDR3 nucleotide sequence: TGTGCCACCAGCACTTACAGGGGGAACACTGAAGCTTTCTTT. Amino acid sequence: CATSTYRGNTEAFF.

This chain connects TRBV5-6 to TRBJ1-5, with unresolved D. Deletions cut 4 bases from V and 3 bases from J, with 11 bases between. This CDR3 is 14 amino acids long. CDR1 is SGHDT, CDR2 YYEEEE, per germline. The DNA of the CDR3 is TGTGCCAGCAGCAGCGGGCTTCTCAATCAGCCCCAGCATTTT. Translated, it gives CASSSGLLNQPQHF.

The rearrangement uses TRBV20-1 and TRBJ1-2; D possibly corresponds to TRBD1 (6 bases). Between the trimmed V and J ends, which lost 6 bases and 5 bases, there was a span of 13 bases. The germline gives CDR1 DFQATT, CDR2 SNEGSKA (reference sequence). The CDR3 has 12 amino acids. The CDR3: CSAYREEYGYTF. The CDR3 nucleotides read TGCAGTGCCTACAGGGAAGAATATGGCTACACCTTC.

The sample holds a few counts of this clonotype. This chain connects TRBV6-1 to TRBJ2-1, with D possibly TRBD1 on 5 matching bases. The DNA end favors TRBJ2-5, so the J call may be wrong. The V gene's germline CDR1 is MNHNS and CDR2 SASEGT. The CDR3 loop spans 13 amino acids. The CDR3 sequence: CASKVQVQETQYF. The CDR3 nucleotides read TGTGCCAGCAAGGTACAGGTCCAAGAGACCCAGTACTTC.

Regarding this clonotype: A read error is the likely source, as a far larger clone sits one nucleotide away. The V call is TRBV20-1, the J call TRBJ2-1; 12 bases are a match to TRBD1. The V segment lost 6 bases and the J segment 10 bases; nucleotides outside the gene matches: 28. The CDR3 loop spans 20 amino acids. From germline, CDR1 is DFQATT and CDR2 SNEGSKA (reference sequence). DNA of the CDR3: TGCAGTGCCCCCATACCTCCCGGGACAGGGGGCTCGAAGCGGGCGTACGAGCAGTTCTTC. Its translation is CSAPIPPGTGGSKRAYEQFF.

A word on this clonotype: This may be a read error: a much more frequent sequence differs by one nucleotide. The chain carries TRBV5-1 and TRBJ2-3; D is unclear. CDR3 size: 14 residues. CDR1 is SGHRS and CDR2 is YFSETQ in the germline V gene. CDR3 protein: CASSLTQNTDTQCF. CDR3 in DNA: TGCGCCAGCAGCTTGACCCAGAACACAGATACGCAGTGTTTT.

The V call is TRBV20-1, the J call TRBJ1-1; D gene uncertain. V shed 5 bases and J shed 6 bases, with 13 bases lying between them. Germline V gene lookup returns CDR1 DFQATT and CDR2 SNEGSKA (reference sequence). The CDR3 has 12 residues. The CDR3 DNA is TGCAGTGCTGCAGAGGACTATCCTGAAGCTTTCTTT. Protein product: CSAAEDYPEAFF.

This rearrangement joins TRBV4-1 to TRBJ2-3; 7 bases fit TRBD2. This CDR3 has 17 residues. V shed 0 bases, J shed 2 bases, and the junction held 8 bases outside the gene matches. The germline CDR1 and CDR2 sequences are MGHRA and YSYEKL. CDR3 amino acids: CASSQEMGGSATDTQYF. The DNA of the CDR3 is TGCGCCAGCAGCCAAGAAATGGGCGGGAGTGCCACAGATACGCAGTATTTT.

The chain employs TRBV14 and TRBJ2-7; no firm D call. The CDR3 is 11 amino acids. V was trimmed by 8 bases and J by 4 bases, leaving 9 bases between them. Germline loops: CDR1 SGHDN, CDR2 FVKESK. CDR3 bases: TGTGCCAGCGGGCGTGGATACGAGCAGTACTTC. Encoded protein: CASGRGYEQYF.

This clonotype was detected many times. The chain couples TRBV19 to TRBJ2-4; TRBD1 matches 7 bases. The CDR3 has 14 residues. Losses at the gene ends were 8 bases for V and 2 bases for J; bases not matched to a gene: 6. CDR1 LNHDA and CDR2 SQIVND come from the germline V gene (reference sequence). The CDR3 reads CASAMTGTKNIQYF. CDR3 sequence (DNA): TGTGCCAGTGCTATGACAGGGACCAAAAACATTCAGTACTTC.

This clonotype was seen ten or more times. The chain combines TRBV10-2 with TRBJ2-1, with TRBD2 identical over 7 bases. The CDR3 contains 15 residues. Germline assignment: CDR1 WSHSY and CDR2 SAAADI. The junction had 7 bases not matched to a gene; V was cut back by 6 bases and J by 2 bases. CDR3 nucleotides: TGCGCCAGCAGGATAGGGCTAGCGGCCTACAATGAGCAGTTCTTC. Amino acid sequence: CASRIGLAAYNEQFF.

J is TRBJ2-7 and V is TRBV6-2 or TRBV6-3; D perhaps matches TRBD1 (5 bases). V lost 7 bases and J lost 2, with 15 bases in between. The CDR3 spans 14 residues. Germline loops: CDR1 MNHEY, CDR2 SVGEGT. The CDR3: CASMWQGGPYEQYF. The CDR3 DNA reads TGTGCCAGCATGTGGCAGGGTGGTCCCTACGAGCAGTACTTC.

This clonotype has more than one count but fewer than ten. The chain joins TRBV29-1 to TRBJ2-7; 12 bases match TRBD2. Per the germline V gene, CDR1 is SQVTM and CDR2 is ANQGSEA. The junction had 9 bases not matched to a gene; V was cut back by 7 bases and J by 2 bases. This CDR3 is built from 15 residues. Here the CDR3 reads CSARSTSGRPYEQYF. CDR3 DNA sequence: TGCAGCGCCCGTTCCACTAGCGGGAGGCCCTACGAGCAGTACTTC.

This clonotype was detected ten times or more. The chain couples TRBV6-4 to TRBJ1-5; no firm D call. Trimming shortened V by 6 bases and J by 5 bases, and 11 bases separated the two germline ends. CDR1 MRHNA and CDR2 SNTAGT come from the germline V gene. The length of the CDR3 is 13 residues. The chain's CDR3 is CASSPNGDQPQHF. DNA of the CDR3: TGTGCCAGCAGCCCAAACGGGGATCAGCCCCAGCATTTT.

The chain is built from TRBV3-1 and TRBJ1-6; D remains ambiguous. V shed 1 base and J shed 5 bases, with 9 bases lying between them. CDR1 is LGHDT, CDR2 YNNKEL, per germline (reference sequence). CDR3 length: 15 amino acids. The CDR3 protein is CASSQGQLDNSPLHF. In nucleotides, the CDR3 is TGTGCCAGCAGCCAAGGGCAGCTAGATAATTCACCCCTCCACTTT.

This clonotype has at least ten counts. The chain couples TRBV28 to TRBJ1-6; no definite D call. The CDR3 is 16 amino acids. Germline-derived CDR1 and CDR2 are MDHEN and SYDVKM. V was pared by 5 bases and J by 6 bases, with 17 bases between. The CDR3 sequence is CASSPKTGRTNSPLHF. As DNA, the CDR3 is TGTGCCAGCAGTCCAAAGACCGGGCGCACTAATTCACCCCTCCACTTT.

This CDR3 is CASSSGSWGTEAFF. Here the CDR3 DNA reads TGTGCCAGCAGTAGCGGGTCCTGGGGCACTGAAGCTTTCTTT. The rearrangement links TRBV25-1 to TRBJ1-1, with D unresolved. The CDR3 has 14 residues. From germline, CDR1 is MGHDK and CDR2 SYGVNS. V was trimmed by 5 bases and J by 4 bases, leaving 14 bases between them.

At least ten counts were recorded for this clonotype. The rearrangement joins TRBV27 to TRBJ2-7; no definite D call. Germline assignment: CDR1 MNHEY and CDR2 SMNVEV (reference sequence). This CDR3 spans 14 amino acids. With 5 bases removed from V and 3 bases from J, the gap between germline ends came to 14 bases. The CDR3 sequence is CASSPRGNLYEQYF. Written as DNA, the CDR3 is TGTGCCAGCAGTCCGCGAGGAAACCTCTACGAGCAGTACTTC.

Comment on this clonotype: A much larger clone is a single base away; this may be a read error. V usage is TRBV12-3 or TRBV12-4 and J usage is TRBJ2-6; D is unresolved. Trimming took 6 bases from V and 5 from J, leaving 11 bases between them. The CDR3 length is 14 residues. CDR3 nucleotide sequence: TGTGCCAGCAGACGTGAATCTAGGGCCAACGTCCTGACTTTC. This gives the protein CASRRESRANVLTF.